Shown below are 30 T cell receptor delta chains from a single sample sequenced in a study of DNA immune sequencing with unique molecular identifiers. Primers for all 8 TRDV and 4 TRDJ genes amplified genomic DNA in 32-plex. A 12-nucleotide UMI was added during 2 to 4 barcoding PCR cycles before adapter PCR. TCRdb reanalysed the multiplex PCR reads with CATT. The sample records roughly 2,300 delta-chain clones, 14% being singletons. What was sequenced was gamma-delta T cells enriched from blood buffy coat, or unenriched PBMCs (not recorded which). These receptors all come from a human donor in good health.

This clone has only a few counts. One base away lies a much larger clone, so this may be a sequencing read error. V is TRAV38-2/DV8 and J is TRDJ1; 13 positions agree with TRDD3. Germline values: CDR1 TSESDYY, CDR2 QEAYKQQN. The CDR3 contains 23 residues. Trimming removed 1 base from V and 0 bases from J; junction bases left unmatched: 21. The CDR3 protein is CAYRSFPTHTGGYAYLYTDKLIF. CDR3 sequence (DNA): TGTGCTTATAGGAGCTTTCCTACGCATACTGGGGGATACGCGTATCTCTACACCGATAAACTCATCTTT.

On this clone: This DNA translates differently at residue 3 from the TCRdb protein, which is that of a much larger clone; a read error is likely, and the protein shown is the DNA's own translation. The chain employs TRDV2 and TRDJ1; 12 nucleotides align to TRDD3. Germline-derived CDR1 and CDR2 are GEAIGNYY and EKD. This CDR3 spans 16 amino acids. CDR3: CAFDKLGDTQADKLIF. The CDR3 coding sequence is TGTGCCTTTGACAAGCTGGGGGATACGCAGGCCGATAAACTCATCTTT.

To note about this clone: A far larger clone differs by one base, so this is likely a read error. The chain recombines TRDV1 with TRDJ1; 8 positions match TRDD2. The J gene, not given by TCRdb, was assigned here from a germline match of the nucleotide sequence. This CDR3 region has 23 residues. Germline assignment: CDR1 TSWWSYY and CDR2 QGS. DNA of the CDR3: TGTGCTCTTTGGGACCTACCAAGGACTTCCTACGTCCGGGGGGGGACGTACACCGATAAACTCATCTTT. This codes for CALWDLPRTSYVRGGTYTDKLIF.

This chain joins TRDV1 and TRDJ1; 9 positions agree with TRDD2. Here the J gene was assigned by germline matching of the DNA, as TCRdb has none. V trimming: 5 bases; J trimming: 0 bases; junction bases outside the gene matches: 22. The CDR3 is 21 amino acids. The germline V gene has CDR1 TSWWSYY and CDR2 QGS. The CDR3 here is CALGTLPTTPQFRLDTDKLIF. As DNA, the CDR3 is TGTGCTCTTGGGACCCTTCCTACGACCCCCCAATTTCGGCTGGACACCGATAAACTCATCTTT.

With regard to this clone: This sequence is one base from a far larger clone and is likely a read error. There is no J gene call, but TRAV29/DV5 is given as the V gene; the D call of TRDD3 is as the table states it, not checked on the DNA. The germline CDR1 and CDR2 sequences are NSMFDY and ISSIKDK. CDR3 length: 21 residues. CDR3 DNA: TGTGCAGCAAGGAGACGGACTCCAATACTGGGGGACGTTCCCTACACCGATAAATTCATCTTT. This codes for CAARRRTPILGDVPYTDKFIF.

This clone was detected only a few times. The CDR3, as DNA: TGTGCTCTTGGGGAACTAGTCCTACAAGATTGGGGGTCCCGGGTTGATAAACTCATCTTT. This sequence encodes CALGELVLQDWGSRVDKLIF. J is TRDJ1 and V is TRDV1; D is perhaps TRDD2 or TRDD3 (6 bases each). Looked up from germline, CDR1 is TSWWSYY and CDR2 is QGS. V gave up 0 bases and J gave up 5 bases, with 28 bases separating them. CDR3 size: 20 residues.

Only a few counts were recorded for this clone. TCRdb's protein, taken from a much larger clone, differs from this DNA's translation at residue 12, likely owing to a read error; the protein displayed comes from the DNA. The rearrangement uses TRDV2 and TRDJ1; TRDD3 matches at 11 bases. Losses at the gene ends were 0 bases for V and 4 bases for J; bases not matched to a gene: 9. The CDR3 totals 17 residues. Germline V CDR1 and CDR2: GEAIGNYY, EKD. CDR3 loop: CACDTVGGYAGIDKLIF. The CDR3 nucleotides are TGTGCCTGTGACACCGTTGGGGGATACGCTGGGATCGATAAACTCATCTTT.

A note on this clone: A read error is likely here: a far larger clone is one base away. Because the CDR3's place on the DNA is in doubt, the DNA is left out and the CDR3 is given as listed by TCRdb. The V segment is TRAV29/DV5, and no J call was made; the table assigns TRDD3, which was not confirmed against the DNA. The CDR3 length is 24 residues, termini included. Germline V CDR1 and CDR2: NSMFDY, ISSIKDK. This CDR3 is CSVLLCSKLIRESAGYEGTDKLIF.

At least ten counts were recorded for this clone. A far larger clone lies a single base away; this is likely a read error. The chain is built from TRDV2 and TRDJ1; 11 nucleotides line up with TRDD3. The CDR3 runs 15 residues. The germline V gene encodes CDR1 GEAIGNYY and CDR2 EKD. The trim removed 5 bases at V and 4 bases at J, leaving 8 bases unmatched. The CDR3 loop is CACAQLGDMDDKLIF. CDR3 DNA sequence: TGTGCCTGTGCCCAACTGGGGGATATGGACGATAAACTCATCTTT.

This clone was counted a few times. This chain connects TRDV1 to TRDJ2; D may be TRDD2 or TRDD3 (6 bases each). The J gene is not listed in TCRdb, so it was assigned here from a DNA match to germline. V lost 1 base and J lost 1, with 28 bases in between. Germline CDR1 TSWWSYY, CDR2 QGS. This CDR3 has 22 residues. CDR3 in DNA: TGTGCTCTTGGGGAACCGAACCACACCTCCTACGTCCGGGGGGATTTGACAGCACAACTCTTCTTT. Its protein is CALGEPNHTSYVRGDLTAQLFF.

This clone rates as large. Within the sample, other DNA sequences also encode this same CDR3. The chain links TRDV2 to TRDJ1; the match to TRDD3 covers 9 bases. This CDR3 is 17 amino acids long. With V trimmed by 2 bases and J by 0 bases, 9 bases remained unmatched. The germline V gene encodes CDR1 GEAIGNYY and CDR2 EKD. CDR3 in DNA: TGTGCCTGTGACAAACTGGGGGACCCCCCCTACACCGATAAACTCATCTTT. Its protein product is CACDKLGDPPYTDKLIF.

This clone was counted a few times. The protein recorded in TCRdb matches a much larger clone and deviates from this DNA's translation at residue 13, suggesting a read error; the protein here is obtained by translating the DNA. The chain recombines TRDV2 with TRDJ3; D might be TRDD3 (5 bases). The length of the CDR3 is 17 residues. The germline V gene encodes CDR1 GEAIGNYY and CDR2 EKD. The CDR3 DNA reads TGTGCCTGTGACACATCGCCCCCCTCCTGGGACACCCAACAGATGTTTTTC. This codes for CACDTSPPSWDTQQMFF.

For this clone: Just one base apart from a much larger clone, this may be a read error. Other DNA sequences within the sample encode an identical CDR3. V is TRDV1 and J is TRDJ3; possibly TRDD2 for D (9 bases). No J segment appears in TCRdb, so it was assigned here by matching the sequence to germline. The length of the CDR3 is 29 residues. Germline CDR1 reads TSWWSYY; CDR2 reads QGS. V lost 0 bases to trimming and J lost 0 bases, with 42 bases between them. In DNA form, the CDR3 reads TGTGCTCTTGGGGAACTATCGGGACCTTCCTACGAGATGGAACCGTACTGGGGGCTCAGCTCCTGGGACACCCGACAGATGTTTTTC. Translated: CALGELSGPSYEMEPYWGLSSWDTRQMFF.

By sample fraction, this clone is medium-sized. V gene TRDV2 combines with J gene TRDJ1; D unclear. The V and J ends lost 0 bases and 9 bases respectively, with 10 bases between them. The CDR3 has 12 residues. Germline CDR1 is GEAIGNYY and CDR2 is EKD. The CDR3 region has the DNA TGTGCCTGTGACACCGGAATTCGTGAACTCATCTTT. It is translated as CACDTGIRELIF.

The chain carries TRAV29/DV5 and TRDJ1; D uncertain. This CDR3 contains 13 residues. The V end was cut by 0 bases, the J end by 1 base, with 7 bases between. Per the germline V gene, CDR1 is NSMFDY and CDR2 is ISSIKDK. The CDR3 protein is CAASGLSTDKLIF. The DNA for the CDR3 is TGTGCAGCAAGCGGTCTTTCCACCGATAAACTCATCTTT.

To note about this clone: This DNA's translation and the protein TCRdb lists, from a much larger clone, do not match at residue 14, likely due to a read error; the protein shown is translated from the DNA. The chain has TRDV2 and TRDJ3; weak D call: TRDD3 (5 bases). The germline V gene encodes CDR1 GEAIGNYY and CDR2 EKD. There are 20 residues in the CDR3. The CDR3: CACDTLGTTNGSWNTRQMFF. The CDR3 DNA reads as TGTGCCTGTGACACCTTGGGGACCACGAACGGCTCCTGGAACACCCGACAGATGTTTTTC.

This clone was seen at least ten times. V gene TRDV1 combines with J gene TRDJ1, with TRDD3 identical over 10 bases. No J gene was available from TCRdb, and it was assigned here by a germline match of the DNA. This CDR3 is 27 amino acids long. The V and J ends lost 5 bases and 0 bases, in that order; junction bases with no gene match: 39. Germline V gene lookup returns CDR1 TSWWSYY and CDR2 QGS. Written as DNA, the CDR3 is TGTGCTCTTGGGAAGGGGGACCTACTAAAGTCCACACATAGCCGCACTGGGGGATTCGGGTACACCGATAAACTCATCTTT. Translated, it gives CALGKGDLLKSTHSRTGGFGYTDKLIF.

This clone was picked up a small number of times. This sequence is one base from a far larger clone and is likely a read error. Additional DNA sequences in this sample encode the identical CDR3. The CDR3: CACDTLGTTNGSWDTRQMFF. DNA of the CDR3: TGTGCCTGTGACACTTTGGGGACCACGAACGGCTCCTGGGACACCCGACAGATGTTTTTC. The chain combines TRDV2 with TRDJ3; D perhaps matches TRDD3 (5 bases). V lost 1 base and J lost 0, with 18 bases in between. Germline V lookup: CDR1 GEAIGNYY, CDR2 EKD. The CDR3 extends over 20 amino acids.

This clone was observed a handful of times. The protein given by TCRdb reflects a much larger clone and differs at residue 10 from this DNA's translation, likely from a read error; the protein shown is the DNA's translation. The rearrangement uses TRDV2 and TRDJ1; 11 bases fit TRDD3. The CDR3 runs to 17 residues. The V and J ends lost 0 bases and 2 bases, in that order; junction bases with no gene match: 7. CDR1 is GEAIGNYY, CDR2 EKD, per germline. CDR3 in DNA: TGTGCCTGTGACACCGTTGGGGGATACGGTGGGACCGATAAACTCATCTTT. Encoded protein: CACDTVGGYGGTDKLIF.

This clone is classed as medium-sized. The identical CDR3 is also encoded by other nucleotide sequences in the sample. The chain carries TRAV38-2/DV8 and TRDJ3, with 8 bases that match TRDD3. Germline CDR1 is TSESDYY and CDR2 is QEAYKQQN. CDR3 size: 18 residues. With 4 bases clipped from V and 1 base from J, the junction kept 7 bases outside the gene matches. In DNA, the CDR3 is TGTGCTTATAGGGGCACTGGGGGGAATTCCTGGGACACCCGACAGATGTTTTTC. Translating gives CAYRGTGGNSWDTRQMFF.

About this clone itself: A read error is the likely source, as a far larger clone sits one nucleotide away. The chain couples TRDV2 to TRDJ1; D possibly corresponds to TRDD3 (5 bases). The CDR3 covers 13 residues. The V gene's germline CDR1 is GEAIGNYY and CDR2 EKD. The V end lost 0 bases, the J end lost 2 bases, and 6 bases lay between the germline ends. DNA for the CDR3: TGTGCCTGTGACACCCGGGGGACCGATAAACTCATCTTT. Encoded protein: CACDTRGTDKLIF.

As regards this clone: For this DNA, TCRdb reports the protein of a much larger clone, which diverges at residue 9, most likely from a read error; the protein presented here is translated directly from the DNA. This rearrangement joins TRDV2 to TRDJ1, with a possible D match to TRDD3 (6 bases). Trimming cost V 0 bases and J 0 bases, with 16 bases left between them. CDR1 is GEAIGNYY and CDR2 is EKD in the germline V gene. The CDR3 extends over 17 amino acids. In DNA form, the CDR3 reads TGTGCCTGTGACACCTTAACTGGGAGGCATGACACCGATAAACTCATCTTT. It encodes CACDTLTGRHDTDKLIF.

Concerning this clone: This DNA's translation and the protein TCRdb lists, from a much larger clone, do not match at residue 19, likely due to a read error; the protein shown is translated from the DNA. This chain joins TRDV2 and TRDJ3; a weak D match, TRDD3 (5 bases). Germline loops: CDR1 GEAIGNYY, CDR2 EKD. The CDR3 sequence is 20 residues long. The CDR3 reads CACDTLGTTNGSWDTRQMIF. Here the CDR3 DNA reads TGTGCCTGTGACACCTTGGGGACCACGAACGGCTCCTGGGACACCCGACAGATGATTTTC.

On this clone itself: TCRdb shows a much larger clone's protein in place of this DNA's translation, and the two differ at residue 5, likely through a read error; the protein shown is translated from the DNA. The chain has TRDV2 and TRDJ1; TRDD3 matches 13 bases. Trimming cost V 2 bases and J 0 bases; bases outside gene matches: 14. Germline V gene sequence: CDR1 GEAIGNYY, CDR2 EKD. The CDR3 extends over 20 amino acids. This CDR3 is CACDIVATGGYGGYTDKLIF. In DNA form, the CDR3 reads TGTGCCTGTGACATCGTCGCTACTGGGGGATACGGAGGGTACACCGATAAACTCATCTTT.

In the case of this clone: For this DNA, TCRdb reports the protein of a much larger clone, which diverges at residue 7, most likely from a read error; the protein presented here is translated directly from the DNA. The chain couples TRDV2 to TRDJ1; D unclear. This CDR3 is built from 14 residues. Germline CDR1 reads GEAIGNYY; CDR2 reads EKD. Trimming removed 4 bases at V and 0 bases at J, with 11 bases between. DNA for the CDR3: TGTGCCTGTGATTCGGTAAAGAACACCGATAAACTCATCTTT. As protein: CACDSVKNTDKLIF.

This clone is labeled medium-sized. The rearrangement joins TRDV2 to TRDJ3; 8 positions match TRDD3. The germline gives CDR1 GEAIGNYY, CDR2 EKD. The CDR3 extends over 21 amino acids. The V gene end was trimmed by 0 bases and the J gene end by 0 bases; junction bases not matched to a gene: 12. CDR3 in DNA: TGTGCCTGTGACACCATGGCTGGGGGACCGGTTAGCTCCTGGGACACCCGACAGATGTTTTTC. Protein: CACDTMAGGPVSSWDTRQMFF.

Only a few counts were recorded for this clone. TCRdb pairs this DNA with a much larger clone's protein that differs at residue 7, likely a read error; the protein shown was translated from the DNA. This sample also contains other DNA sequences that code for the same CDR3. CDR3 sequence: CACDLLRTDTDKLIF. CDR3 DNA: TGTGCCTGTGACCTACTGCGGACAGACACCGATAAACTCATCTTT. The chain combines TRDV2 with TRDJ1; D gene ambiguous. V lost 3 bases and J lost 0, with 13 bases in between. CDR3 size: 15 residues. Germline V CDR1 and CDR2: GEAIGNYY, EKD.

Of note for this clone: This sequence is one base from a far larger clone and is likely a read error. This sample also contains other DNA sequences that code for the same CDR3. The J gene is TRDJ1, the V gene TRDV2, with 9 bases lining up with TRDD3. Germline CDR1 GEAIGNYY, CDR2 EKD. CDR3 length: 17 amino acids. The CDR3 is CACDTLGDGKYTDKLIF. DNA of the CDR3: TGTGCCTGTGACACTCTGGGGGATGGAAAGTACACCGATAAACTAATCTTT.

V gene TRDV2 combines with J gene TRDJ1, with 12 bases fitting TRDD3. Trimming took 3 bases from V and 0 from J; bases not matched to a gene: 10. CDR3 length: 18 residues. Germline loops: CDR1 GEAIGNYY, CDR2 EKD. The DNA for the CDR3 is TGTGCCTGTGACGGTCTACTGGGGGATACAGGGTACACCGATAAACTCATCTTT. Translation gives CACDGLLGDTGYTDKLIF.

This clone was seen more than once but under ten times. Given a much more abundant clone one base away, this may be a read error. V is TRDV2 and J is TRDJ1, with 7 bases that match TRDD3. The CDR3 consists of 14 residues. V lost 3 bases and J lost 3; bases outside the gene matches: 6. Germline assignment: CDR1 GEAIGNYY and CDR2 EKD. The CDR3 sequence: CACDRMGDADKLIF. CDR3 in DNA: TGTGCCTGTGACCGAATGGGGGACGCCGATAAACTCATCTTT.